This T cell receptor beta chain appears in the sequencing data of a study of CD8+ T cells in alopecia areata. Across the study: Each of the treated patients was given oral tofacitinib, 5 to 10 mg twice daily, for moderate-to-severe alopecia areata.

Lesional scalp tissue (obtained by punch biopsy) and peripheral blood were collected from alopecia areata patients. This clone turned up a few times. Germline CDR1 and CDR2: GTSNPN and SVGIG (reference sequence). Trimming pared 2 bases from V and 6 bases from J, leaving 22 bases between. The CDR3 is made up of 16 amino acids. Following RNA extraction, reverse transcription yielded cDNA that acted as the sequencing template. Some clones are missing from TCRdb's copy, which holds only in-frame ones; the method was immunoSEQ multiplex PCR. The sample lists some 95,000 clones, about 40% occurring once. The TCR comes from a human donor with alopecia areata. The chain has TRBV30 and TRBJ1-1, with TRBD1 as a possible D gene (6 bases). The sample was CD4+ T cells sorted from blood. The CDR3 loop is CAWSKGIGTGSAEAFF. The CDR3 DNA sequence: TGTGCCTGGAGTAAAGGGATCGGAACAGGGAGCGCTGAAGCTTTCTTT.